Listed here is a single T cell receptor (beta chain). This clonotype showed up many times. Its binding antigen is unknown. One base away there is no much larger clone; base qualities are not given. The V and J ends are trimmed by 3 bases and 8 bases, leaving 21 bases between them. CDR1 and CDR2, per the germline V gene, are SGDLS and YYNGEE. Including the terminal cysteine and phenylalanine, the CDR3 comprises 16 residues. CDR3 DNA only is kept here, 48 bases in frame from base 1. This sample was sequenced with an Illumina HiSeq 2000. Multiplex PCR amplification was used to build the TCR beta chain libraries. The amplified TCR beta chain products were analyzed by high-throughput sequencing. TCRdb ran its own pipeline on the public reads, namely fastp trimming at Q25 and MiXCR clone calling, and kept in-frame beta chains. Entries are consolidated by CDR3 protein sequence, retaining the most common genes and DNA. The sample table holds around 140,000 distinct CDR3 sequences, of which about a fifth were seen once. Of the sample, more than 2.5% falls within the top ten clones.

The data stem from a study of breast tumors, draining lymph nodes, adjacent tissues (dated by TCRdb to 2016 to 2017). With respect to the entire study: The study compared TCR beta repertoires across tumor, adjacent nontumor tissue and axillary lymph nodes from breast cancer patients. The study was designed to assess the relationships and possible T-cell exchange between tumor, surrounding tissue and draining lymph node repertoires in human breast cancer.

Study-wide conclusions, independent of this receptor: The similarity between tumor and nontumor tissue repertoires was significantly greater in luminal-like breast cancer than in basal-like breast cancer. The study presented the conclusion that tumor T cells originate in lymph nodes as consistent with a hypothesis, not as something directly demonstrated. The data were considered consistent with most tumor T cells being derived from the lymph node and subsequently expanding within tumor tissue. Tumor T-cell repertoires showed less diversity than lymph node repertoires and more diversity than nontumor tissue repertoires, and tumor T-cell repertoires showed preferential V and J gene usage.

Lymph node samples were obtained from the axillary draining lymph nodes of breast cancer patients. Recombination connected TRBV9 to TRBJ2-1; TRBD2 could be the D gene, as 5 bases match. Sample: axillary lymph node tissue. The TCR comes from a female donor with breast cancer. Some clones in this sample may be carry-over from other donors' samples. The nucleotides read TGTGCCAGCAGCGGCCCCTCAGGAGCTAGCTTCTATGAGCAGTTCTTC. It encodes CASSGPSGASFYEQFF.